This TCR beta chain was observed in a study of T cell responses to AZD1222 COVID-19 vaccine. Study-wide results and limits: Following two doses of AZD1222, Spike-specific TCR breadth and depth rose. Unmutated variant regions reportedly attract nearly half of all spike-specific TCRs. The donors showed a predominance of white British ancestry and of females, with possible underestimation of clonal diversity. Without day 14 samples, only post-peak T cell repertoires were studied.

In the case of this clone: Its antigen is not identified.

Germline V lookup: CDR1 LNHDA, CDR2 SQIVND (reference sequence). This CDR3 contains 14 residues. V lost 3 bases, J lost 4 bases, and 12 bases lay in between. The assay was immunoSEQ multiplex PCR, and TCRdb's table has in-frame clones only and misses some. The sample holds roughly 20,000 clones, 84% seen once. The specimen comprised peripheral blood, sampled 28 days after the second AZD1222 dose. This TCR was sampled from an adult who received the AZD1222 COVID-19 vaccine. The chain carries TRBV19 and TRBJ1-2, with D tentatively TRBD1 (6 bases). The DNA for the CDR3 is TGTGCCAGTAGTATGGGTGACAGGTTCTATGGCTACACCTTC. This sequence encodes CASSMGDRFYGYTF.